This T cell receptor (beta chain) is from a study of PD-1 blockade in classical Hodgkin lymphoma. By sample share, this clone is large. Repertoires were generated with immunoSEQ multiplex PCR, while TCRdb's copy carries only in-frame clones and drops some. This table has 9,000 to 13,000 clones, about three quarters appearing once. Patients all relapsed after autologous stem cell transplantation, and there was variation in brentuximab vedotin exposure. This receptor was taken from a human donor with classical Hodgkin lymphoma. The sample in question was peripheral blood mononuclear cells (PBMCs), obtained at baseline.

CDR3 coding DNA: TGTGCCAGCAGCCTCCGGGGGAACACTGAAGCTTTCTTT. It encodes CASSLRGNTEAFF. The chain joins TRBV14 to TRBJ1-1, with D unresolved. Trimming removed 4 bases at V and 1 base at J, with 7 bases between. Germline-derived CDR1 and CDR2 are SGHDN and FVKESK. The CDR3 totals 13 residues.